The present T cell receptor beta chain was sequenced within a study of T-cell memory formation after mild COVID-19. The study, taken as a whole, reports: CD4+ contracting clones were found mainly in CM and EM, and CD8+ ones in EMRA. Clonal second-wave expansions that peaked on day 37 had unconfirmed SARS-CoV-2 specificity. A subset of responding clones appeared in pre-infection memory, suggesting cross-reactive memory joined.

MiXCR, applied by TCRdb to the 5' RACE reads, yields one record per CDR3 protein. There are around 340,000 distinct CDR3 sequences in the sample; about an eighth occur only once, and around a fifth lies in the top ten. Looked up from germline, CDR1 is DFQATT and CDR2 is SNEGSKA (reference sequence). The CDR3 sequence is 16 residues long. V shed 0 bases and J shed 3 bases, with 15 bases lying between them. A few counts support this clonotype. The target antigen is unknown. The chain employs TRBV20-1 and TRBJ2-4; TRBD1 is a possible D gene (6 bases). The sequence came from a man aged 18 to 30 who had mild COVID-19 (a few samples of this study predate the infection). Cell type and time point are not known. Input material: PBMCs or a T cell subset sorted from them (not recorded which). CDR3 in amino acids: CSARDLGTQNKNIQYF. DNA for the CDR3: TGCAGTGCTAGAGATCTTGGGACACAAAACAAAAACATTCAGTACTTC.